Listed below are T cell receptor beta chains from one sample, sequenced in a study of T cells in Graves' hyperthyroidism and ophthalmopathy. From the multiplex PCR reads, TCRdb called clonotypes with MiXCR, one entry per CDR3 protein. The data contain 500,000 to 600,000 distinct CDR3 sequences, 46% of them seen just once; the ten biggest clones take up about two fifths. Sequencing was done on a sample of peripheral blood or thyroid tissue (not recorded which). The origin of the receptors is an adult woman with Graves' disease, either hyperthyroidism or ophthalmopathy (not recorded which). CDR3s include the opening cysteine and the closing phenylalanine or tryptophan. Fields, in order: V gene, D gene, clone size, J gene, CDR3 DNA, CDR3 protein. D genes are given only for firm matches. Expanded clones are given a class, and other clones once, few, many or no size at all.

V: TRBV7-9; D: -; size: -; J: TRBJ2-5; DNA: TGTGCCAGCAGCTTATCGTCGGATAGCGTACAAGAGACCCAGTACTTC; CDR3: CASSLSSDSVQETQYF
V: TRBV11-2; D: TRBD2; size: many; J: TRBJ2-5; DNA: TGTGCCAGCAGCTCCCTAGCGGGACCGTACCAAGAGACCCAGTACTTC; CDR3: CASSSLAGPYQETQYF
V: TRBV5-6; D: TRBD2; size: many; J: TRBJ2-2; DNA: TGTGCCAGCAGGTTGACTAGCGGGAGGCCCGGGGAGCTGTTTTTT; CDR3: CASRLTSGRPGELFF
V: TRBV5-1; D: TRBD1; size: -; J: TRBJ1-1; DNA: TGCGCCAGCAGCGGCAGGGGGCTTGGAGAAGCTTTCTTT; CDR3: CASSGRGLGEAFF
V: TRBV5-1; D: -; size: few; J: TRBJ2-7; DNA: TGCGCCAGCAGCTCCCTACCCGGCAAGGGCATCGAGCAGTACTTC; CDR3: CASSSLPGKGIEQYF
V: TRBV14; D: -; size: -; J: TRBJ1-6; DNA: TGTGCCAGCAGCCAAGAAAGCGGCGGCCGTTCCCCCCTCCACTTT; CDR3: CASSQESGGRSPLHF
V: TRBV7-2; D: TRBD2; size: -; J: TRBJ2-7; DNA: TGTGCCAGCAGCTCCACCGGGGGGGACTACGAGCAGTACTTC; CDR3: CASSSTGGDYEQYF
V: TRBV7-9; D: TRBD2; size: many; J: TRBJ2-7; DNA: TGTGCCAGCAGCTCACCTCTCCTTAGCGGGAGGGTCGACGAGCAGTACTTC; CDR3: CASSSPLLSGRVDEQYF
V: TRBV7-9; D: -; size: -; J: TRBJ2-7; DNA: TGTGCCAGCAGCCCGCCTTACGGGGACTACGAGCAGTACTTC; CDR3: CASSPPYGDYEQYF
V: TRBV10-3; D: TRBD2; size: -; J: TRBJ2-7; DNA: TGTGCCGGACTAGCGGGAGGTAACTACGAGCAGTACTTC; CDR3: CAGLAGGNYEQYF
V: TRBV7-8; D: -; size: many; J: TRBJ1-3; DNA: TGTGCCAGCAGCAACGGGGCCTCTGGAAACACCATATATTTT; CDR3: CASSNGASGNTIYF
V: TRBV6-2/TRBV6-3; D: -; size: -; J: TRBJ2-7; DNA: TGTGCCAGCAGTCGGACGGATGGGGGATACGAGCAGTACTTC; CDR3: CASSRTDGGYEQYF
V: TRBV14; D: -; size: many; J: TRBJ1-1; DNA: TGTGCCAGCAGCCGAGGGACAACGACCCAAGCTTTCTTT; CDR3: CASSRGTTTQAFF
V: TRBV6-1; D: TRBD1; size: -; J: TRBJ1-2; DNA: TGTGCCAGCAGTGAGAACCCGACAGGGTTGAATGGCTACACCTTC; CDR3: CASSENPTGLNGYTF
V: TRBV30; D: TRBD2; size: many; J: TRBJ2-5; DNA: TGTGCCTGGAGCTTAGCGGGAGCCCAGACCCAGTACTTC; CDR3: CAWSLAGAQTQYF
V: TRBV24-1; D: TRBD1; size: -; J: TRBJ2-5; DNA: TGTGCCACCAGTGCTAAGGGACAGCCCCAAGAGACCCAGTACTTC; CDR3: CATSAKGQPQETQYF
V: TRBV5-8; D: TRBD1; size: many; J: TRBJ1-1; DNA: TGTGCCAGCAGCTTAACAACAGGGGTCACTGAAGCTTTCTTT; CDR3: CASSLTTGVTEAFF
V: TRBV7-2; D: -; size: -; J: TRBJ2-5; DNA: TGTGCCAGCAGCATAGGGGGAGCTTCTTCGGGGACCCAGTACTTC; CDR3: CASSIGGASSGTQYF
V: TRBV20-1; D: TRBD2; size: many; J: TRBJ2-7; DNA: TGCAGTGCAGACCGGACTAGCGGGAGCACCGAGCAGTACTTC; CDR3: CSADRTSGSTEQYF
V: TRBV5-1; D: TRBD1; size: many; J: TRBJ1-5; DNA: TGCGCCAGCAGCTTGTTAGGGGGCGAGGGCAATCAGCCCCAGCATTTT; CDR3: CASSLLGGEGNQPQHF
V: TRBV15; D: -; size: once; J: TRBJ2-5; DNA: TGTGCCACCAGCAAGCAGAGGGACTTACAAGAGACCCAGTACTTC; CDR3: CATSKQRDLQETQYF
V: TRBV20-1; D: TRBD2; size: -; J: TRBJ2-7; DNA: TGCAGTGCAAGAACCGGGACTAGCGGGAGGTTGTCCTACGAGCAGTACTTC; CDR3: CSARTGTSGRLSYEQYF
V: TRBV20-1; D: -; size: -; J: TRBJ2-3; DNA: TGCAGTGCGGGAGGCGGAGTCACAGATACGCAGTATTTT; CDR3: CSAGGGVTDTQYF
V: TRBV4-1; D: -; size: -; J: TRBJ1-1; DNA: TGCGCCAGCAGCCTGCCTTACAGTGAAGCTTTCTTT; CDR3: CASSLPYSEAFF
V: TRBV29-1; D: -; size: -; J: TRBJ1-4; DNA: TGCAGCTCCGGAGGCGGCGAAAAACTGTTTTTT; CDR3: CSSGGGEKLFF
V: TRBV3-1; D: -; size: -; J: TRBJ1-2; DNA: TGTGCCAACAGCCAAGCTTATAACTATGGCTACACCTTC; CDR3: CANSQAYNYGYTF
V: TRBV2; D: -; size: many; J: TRBJ1-5; DNA: TGTGCCAGCAGTGAACTATATAGCAATCAGCCCCAGCATTTT; CDR3: CASSELYSNQPQHF
V: TRBV12-3/TRBV12-4; D: -; size: -; J: TRBJ1-3; DNA: TGTGCCAGCAGTTTGTCTGCATACAATGGCTACACCATATATTTT; CDR3: CASSLSAYNGYTIYF
V: TRBV20-1; D: TRBD2; size: few; J: TRBJ2-7; DNA: TGCAGTGCTACTACTAGCGGGAGACAGTACTTC; CDR3: CSATTSGRQYF